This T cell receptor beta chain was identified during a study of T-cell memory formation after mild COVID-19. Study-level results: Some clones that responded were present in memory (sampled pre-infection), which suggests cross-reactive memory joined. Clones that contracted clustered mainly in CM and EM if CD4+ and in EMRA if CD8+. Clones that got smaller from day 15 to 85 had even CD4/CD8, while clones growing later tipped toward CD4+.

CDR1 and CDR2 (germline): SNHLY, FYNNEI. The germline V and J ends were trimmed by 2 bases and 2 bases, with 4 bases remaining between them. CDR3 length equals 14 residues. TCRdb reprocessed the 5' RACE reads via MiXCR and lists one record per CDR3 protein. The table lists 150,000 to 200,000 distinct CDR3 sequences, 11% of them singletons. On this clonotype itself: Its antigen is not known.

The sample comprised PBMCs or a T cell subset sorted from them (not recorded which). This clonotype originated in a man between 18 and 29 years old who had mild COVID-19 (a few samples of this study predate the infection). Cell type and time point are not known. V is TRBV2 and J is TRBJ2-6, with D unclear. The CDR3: CASSETPGANVLTF. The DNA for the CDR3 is TGTGCCAGCAGTGAAACTCCTGGGGCCAACGTCCTGACTTTC.